The 10 T cell receptor beta chains below were found in one sample sequenced in a study of technical replicates of blood from a few donors. TCRdb keeps only in-frame clones here, not all; method: immunoSEQ multiplex PCR. Of around 92,000 clones detected, roughly 95% appear once; the ten largest clones hold approximately 0.21%. The sequenced sample consisted of T cells isolated from PBMCs. The receptor set was obtained from a human donor in good health.

This chain links TRBV11-2 with TRBJ2-4; TRBD2 might be the D (6 bases). Deletions cut 3 bases from V and 7 bases from J, with 7 bases between. This CDR3 has 12 amino acids. Germline V CDR1 and CDR2: SGHAT, FQNNGV. CDR3 nucleotide sequence: TGTGCCAGCAGCTTTGGGACTAACATTCAGTACTTC. It translates to CASSFGTNIQYF.

This chain joins TRBV5-5 and TRBJ1-3; TRBD1 aligns across 7 bases. The CDR3 runs 14 residues. With V trimmed by 3 bases and J by 1 base, 1 base remained unmatched. CDR1 and CDR2 (germline): SGHKS, YYEKEE (reference sequence). The CDR3 loop is CASSSGQSGNTIYF. The CDR3 nucleotides are TGTGCCAGCAGCTCGGGACAGTCTGGAAACACCATATATTTT.

The chain couples TRBV30 to TRBJ1-5; 9 positions agree with TRBD1. V shed 0 bases and J 6 bases; nucleotides not matched to a gene: 0. This CDR3 region has 13 residues. Germline V gene data show CDR1 as GTSNPN and CDR2 as SVGIG (reference sequence). CDR3 sequence (DNA): TGTGCCTGGAGTGTGGACAGGGGTCAGCCCCAGCATTTT. It translates to CAWSVDRGQPQHF.

The chain has TRBV6-6 and TRBJ1-5, with D possibly being TRBD1 (6 bases). The germline V and J ends were trimmed by 4 bases and 6 bases, with 16 bases remaining between them. This CDR3 comprises 15 residues. Per the germline V gene, CDR1 is MNHNY and CDR2 is SVGAGI (reference sequence). The CDR3 nucleotides are TGTGCCAGCAGTTCCCCCGGGGGGCGAAGTCAGCCCCAGCATTTT. It specifies CASSSPGGRSQPQHF.

This clone came up once. The genes are TRBV7-2 and TRBJ2-3; D is possibly TRBD1 (6 bases). Germline-derived CDR1 and CDR2 are SGHTA and FQGNSA. V lost 5 bases and J lost 4, with 7 bases in between. There are 12 residues in the CDR3. CDR3 sequence: CASSPGADTQYF. In DNA, the CDR3 is TGTGCCAGCAGCCCAGGGGCAGATACGCAGTATTTT.

The V and J genes are TRBV12-5 and TRBJ1-2; 8 bases map to TRBD1. V dropped 9 bases and J dropped 4; count of bases not matched to a gene: 4. Germline values: CDR1 LGHNT, CDR2 FRNRAP. The CDR3 is made up of 12 amino acids. Here the CDR3 reads CASGQGGYGYTF. The CDR3 DNA reads TGTGCTAGCGGACAGGGTGGCTATGGCTACACCTTC.

This sequence joins TRBV4-1 and TRBJ2-7; 14 positions agree with TRBD2. The germline V gene encodes CDR1 MGHRA and CDR2 YSYEKL. The V gene end was trimmed by 3 bases and the J gene end by 3 bases; junction bases not matched to a gene: 4. The CDR3 runs 16 residues. The CDR3 nucleotides read TGCGCCAGCAGCCATGGGACTAGCGGGAGTTTCTACGAGCAGTACTTC. Translated: CASSHGTSGSFYEQYF.

The chain combines TRBV6-1 with TRBJ2-3; 7 bases line up with TRBD2. The CDR3 has 15 amino acids. The trim removed 6 bases at V and 5 bases at J, leaving 11 bases unmatched. The germline V gene has CDR1 MNHNS and CDR2 SASEGT. The CDR3 is CASRTPGGPGDTQYF. The CDR3 DNA sequence: TGTGCCAGCAGGACCCCGGGGGGACCAGGAGATACGCAGTATTTT.

This clone has more than one count but fewer than ten. V is TRBV11-3 and J is TRBJ1-1; the D is unclear. Germline CDR1 and CDR2: SGHNT and YENEEA. V lost 4 bases and J lost 11, with 11 bases in between. CDR3 length: 11 residues. The CDR3 bases are TGTGCCAGCAGCTCGAGGTGGGAGGCTTTCTTT. This sequence encodes CASSSRWEAFF.

This chain uses TRBV2 with TRBJ2-3; 9 bases fit TRBD1. Trimming cost V 4 bases and J 3 bases; bases outside gene matches: 8. This CDR3 is built from 16 residues. Germline-derived CDR1 and CDR2 are SNHLY and FYNNEI. The CDR3 DNA follows: TGTGCCAGCAGTGGAGGACAGGGGTGGCCAACAGATACGCAGTATTTT. It specifies CASSGGQGWPTDTQYF.